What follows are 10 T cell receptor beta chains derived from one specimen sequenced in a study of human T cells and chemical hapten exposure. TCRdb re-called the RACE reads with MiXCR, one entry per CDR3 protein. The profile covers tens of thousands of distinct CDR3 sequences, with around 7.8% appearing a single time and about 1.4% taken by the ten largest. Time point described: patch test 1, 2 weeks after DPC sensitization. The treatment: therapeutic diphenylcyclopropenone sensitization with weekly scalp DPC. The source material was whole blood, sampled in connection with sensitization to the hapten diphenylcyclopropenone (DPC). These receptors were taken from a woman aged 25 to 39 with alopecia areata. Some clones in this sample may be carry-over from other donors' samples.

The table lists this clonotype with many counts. The CDR3 DNA sequence: TGTGCCAGCAGTCGTTTGACTACCAACACAGATACGCAGTATTTT. Translating gives CASSRLTTNTDTQYF. The V and J genes are TRBV7-9 and TRBJ2-3; maybe TRBD2 (5 bases). The V end lost 6 bases, the J end lost 2 bases, and 15 bases lay between the germline ends. CDR1 SEHNR and CDR2 FQNEAQ come from the germline V gene (reference sequence). The CDR3 runs 15 residues.

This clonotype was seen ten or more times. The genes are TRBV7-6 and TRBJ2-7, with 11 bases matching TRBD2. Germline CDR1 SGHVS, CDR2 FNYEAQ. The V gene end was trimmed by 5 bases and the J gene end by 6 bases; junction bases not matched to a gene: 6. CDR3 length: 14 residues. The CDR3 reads CASSVTSGGGEQYF. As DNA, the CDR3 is TGTGCCAGCAGCGTTACTAGCGGGGGAGGCGAGCAGTACTTC.

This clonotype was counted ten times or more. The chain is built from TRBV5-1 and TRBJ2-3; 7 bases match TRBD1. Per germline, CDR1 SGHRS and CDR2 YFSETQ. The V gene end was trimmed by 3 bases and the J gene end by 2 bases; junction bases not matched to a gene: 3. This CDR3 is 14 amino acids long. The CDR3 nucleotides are TGCGCCAGCAGCTCCGGGACAGTCACAGATACGCAGTATTTT. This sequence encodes CASSSGTVTDTQYF.

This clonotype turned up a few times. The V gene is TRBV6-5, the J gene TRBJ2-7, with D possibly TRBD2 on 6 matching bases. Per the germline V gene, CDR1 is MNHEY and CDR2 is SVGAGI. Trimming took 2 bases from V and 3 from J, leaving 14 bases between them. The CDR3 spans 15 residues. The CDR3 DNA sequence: TGTGCCAGCAGTTACGCGGGACCAACGAGCTACGAGCAGTACTTC. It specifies CASSYAGPTSYEQYF.

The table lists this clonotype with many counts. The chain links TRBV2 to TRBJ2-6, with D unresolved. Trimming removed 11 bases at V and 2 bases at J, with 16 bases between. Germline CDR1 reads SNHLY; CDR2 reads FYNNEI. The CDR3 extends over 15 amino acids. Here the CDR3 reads CASPRKPAGANVLTF. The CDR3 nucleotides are TGTGCCTCACCCAGGAAACCCGCTGGGGCCAACGTCCTGACTTTC.

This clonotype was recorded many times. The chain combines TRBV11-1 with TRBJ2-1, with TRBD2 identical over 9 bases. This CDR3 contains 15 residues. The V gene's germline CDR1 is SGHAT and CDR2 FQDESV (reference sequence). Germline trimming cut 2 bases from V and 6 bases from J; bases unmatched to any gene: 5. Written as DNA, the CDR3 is TGTGCCAGCAGCTTAAACCTAGCGGGGTCCAATGAGCAGTTCTTC. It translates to CASSLNLAGSNEQFF. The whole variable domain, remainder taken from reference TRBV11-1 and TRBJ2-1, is EAEVAQSPRYKITEKSQAVAFWCDPISGHATLYWYRQILGQGPELLVQFQDESVVDDSQLPKDRFSAERLKGVDSTLKIQPAELGDSAMYLCASSLNLAGSNEQFFGPGTRLTVL.

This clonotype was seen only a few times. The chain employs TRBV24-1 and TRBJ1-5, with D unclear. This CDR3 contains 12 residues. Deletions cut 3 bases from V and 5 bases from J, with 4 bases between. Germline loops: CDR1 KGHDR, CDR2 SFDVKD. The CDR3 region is CATSDGDQPQHF. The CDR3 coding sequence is TGTGCCACCAGTGATGGAGATCAGCCCCAGCATTTT.

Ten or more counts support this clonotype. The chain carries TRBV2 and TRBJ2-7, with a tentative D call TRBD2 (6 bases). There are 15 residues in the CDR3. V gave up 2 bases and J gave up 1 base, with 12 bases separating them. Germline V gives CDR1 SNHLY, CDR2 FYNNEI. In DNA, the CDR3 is TGTGCCAGCAGTGAACAAGGACTAAGGTCCTACGAGCAGTACTTC. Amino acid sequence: CASSEQGLRSYEQYF.

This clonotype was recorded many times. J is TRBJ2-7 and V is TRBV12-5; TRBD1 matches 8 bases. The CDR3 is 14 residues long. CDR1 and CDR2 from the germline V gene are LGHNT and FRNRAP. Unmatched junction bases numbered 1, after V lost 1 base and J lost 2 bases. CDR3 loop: CASGLGQGPYEQYF. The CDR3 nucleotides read TGTGCTAGTGGTTTGGGACAGGGGCCCTACGAGCAGTACTTC.

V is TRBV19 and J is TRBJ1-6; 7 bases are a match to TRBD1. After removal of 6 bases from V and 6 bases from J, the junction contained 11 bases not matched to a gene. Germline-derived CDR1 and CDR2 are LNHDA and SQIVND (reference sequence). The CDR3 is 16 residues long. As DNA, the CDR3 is TGTGCCAGTAGCAGTCCGGACAGGTCCGGTAATTCACCCCTCCACTTT. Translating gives CASSSPDRSGNSPLHF.